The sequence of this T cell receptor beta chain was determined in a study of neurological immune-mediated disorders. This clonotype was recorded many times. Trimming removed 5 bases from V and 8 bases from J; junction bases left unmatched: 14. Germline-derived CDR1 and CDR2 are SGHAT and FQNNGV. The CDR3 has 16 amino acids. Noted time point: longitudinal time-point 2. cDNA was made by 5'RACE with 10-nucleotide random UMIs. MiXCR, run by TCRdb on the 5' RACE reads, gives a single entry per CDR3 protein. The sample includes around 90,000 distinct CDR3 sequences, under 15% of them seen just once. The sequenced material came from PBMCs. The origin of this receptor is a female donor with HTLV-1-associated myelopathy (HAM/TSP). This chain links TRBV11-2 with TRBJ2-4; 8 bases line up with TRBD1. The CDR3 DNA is TGTGCCAGCAGCCCCTGGGGTGGACAGGGATGGGACATTCAGTACTTC. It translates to CASSPWGGQGWDIQYF.